What follows is one TCR beta chain and its context. The antigen remains undetermined. This record comes from a study of PD-L1 blockade in urothelial cancer. About the research overall: Median T cell yield from blood was fewer than 150,000.

Broader study findings: Tumor-associated clones in blood expanded more at 3 weeks in durable-benefit patients.

Measured with immunoSEQ multiplex PCR; TCRdb has only the in-frame clones, and not every one. The profile shows 45,000 to 60,000 clones, 70% to 90% of them singletons. The CDR3 spans 13 residues. Germline V CDR1 and CDR2: SQVTM, ANQGSEA. The V gene lost 6 bases and the J gene lost 6 bases, with 17 bases spanning the gap. The time point: peripheral blood 6 weeks after treatment start. Sample: PBMCs, taken around atezolizumab (anti-PD-L1) treatment. The sequence came from a man in his fifties or sixties with urothelial cancer. The chain is built from TRBV29-1 and TRBJ1-2, with a possible D match to TRBD1 (5 bases). CDR3 in amino acids: CSVLLTGQDGYTF. In DNA, the CDR3 is TGCAGCGTGCTCCTAACAGGACAAGATGGCTACACCTTC.